Sequencing of this TCR beta chain was carried out in a study of T cell responses to AZD1222 COVID-19 vaccine. Study-wide context: Analysis merged second doses at about 4 or about 12 weeks. Study-wide results and limits: The study reported that nearly half of spike-specific TCRs target unmutated variant regions. A rise in Spike-specific TCR breadth and depth followed two AZD1222 doses.

The V gene end was trimmed by 6 bases and the J gene end by 0 bases; junction bases not matched to a gene: 11. CDR1 is MDHEN and CDR2 is SYDVKM in the germline V gene. The CDR3 is 17 amino acids. A word on this clone: The antigen remains undetermined.

Sequenced by immunoSEQ multiplex PCR; TCRdb stores in-frame clones only, minus some. The repertoire includes about 73,000 clones, around 88% of them detected once, and 20% sits in the top ten. The sample here was peripheral blood, taken on day 0 of AZD1222 vaccination. The chain has TRBV28 and TRBJ2-1; TRBD2 aligns across 7 bases. This clonotype was sampled from an adult in good health. The CDR3 nucleotides are TGTGCCAGCAGCGAGAACCCTAGCGGAGGCTCCTACAATGAGCAGTTCTTC. Protein sequence: CASSENPSGGSYNEQFF.